The T cell receptor beta chain described here comes from a study of cytomegalovirus exposure and HLA in healthy donors. Findings and caveats of the study: In presence/absence analyses, roughly uniform sequencing depth across donors was assumed. Serostatus for CMV was the only available immune exposure information. A later analysis reported that several of the most significant clusters appeared to be linked to common viral pathogens, among them Epstein-Barr virus.

The CDR3 covers 13 residues. Germline V gene lookup returns CDR1 MNHEY and CDR2 SMNVEV (reference sequence). Trimming removed 3 bases at V and 6 bases at J, with 9 bases between. This clone was counted once. As yet, its antigen is unknown. PCR involved 60 Vbeta and 13 Jbeta primers. Clones were sequenced by immunoSEQ multiplex PCR, and TCRdb holds only the in-frame ones, with some missing. The table includes over 150,000 clones, roughly four fifths detected once. The sequence derives from a man aged 18 to 29 in good health and CMV-seronegative. Input material: PBMCs. The rearrangement joins TRBV27 to TRBJ1-5; D is ambiguous. CDR3 sequence reads: CASSFGRSQPQHF. In nucleotides, the CDR3 is TGTGCCAGCAGTTTTGGGAGGAGTCAGCCCCAGCATTTT.